These 24 T cell receptor beta chains were sequenced from one sample in a study of identical twins. Each CDR3 protein is one row after TCRdb ran MiXCR on the 5' RACE reads. The sample has 450,000 or so distinct CDR3 sequences; approximately 15% are singletons. A further study also used this sample, focusing on yellow fever vaccine responses in identical twins.

Sequencing was performed on CD4+ T cells sorted from blood. The receptors derive from a woman aged 18-29 years in good health.

The CDR3 sequence is CSVGKQAEAFF. The CDR3 bases are TGCAGCGTGGGAAAACAGGCTGAAGCTTTCTTT. The gene calls are TRBV29-1 and TRBJ1-1; D is perhaps TRBD1 (5 bases). Germline CDR1 is SQVTM and CDR2 is ANQGSEA. CDR3 length: 11 amino acids. Trimming took off 6 bases at V and 6 bases at J, with 11 bases between the two ends.

This clonotype was seen only a few times. The junction shows a germline mismatch at one end, possibly a read error. The chain joins TRBV7-8 to TRBJ1-4; D gene uncertain. There are 15 residues in the CDR3. CDR1 is SGHVS and CDR2 is FQNEAQ in the germline V gene. CDR3 sequence (DNA): TGTGCCAGCAGCCTAGCCCAGACAACTAATGAAAAACTGTTTTTT. It is translated as CASSLAQTTNEKLFF.

The sample holds many counts of this clonotype. The chain employs TRBV29-1 and TRBJ2-3; 11 nucleotides line up with TRBD2. Germline V gene data show CDR1 as SQVTM and CDR2 as ANQGSEA. The CDR3 totals 16 residues. Germline trimming cut 0 bases from V and 5 bases from J; bases unmatched to any gene: 7. In DNA form, the CDR3 reads TGCAGCGTTGAAGAAAGGCTAGCGGGAGGACGAGATACGCAGTATTTT. It is translated as CSVEERLAGGRDTQYF.

The chain combines TRBV15 with TRBJ2-2; D unclear. The ends were cut back, 1 base at V and 1 base at J, with 4 bases in the middle. Per germline, CDR1 LNHNV and CDR2 YYDKDF (reference sequence). This CDR3 has 14 amino acids. CDR3 amino acids: CATSRGGNTGELFF. Written as DNA, the CDR3 is TGTGCCACCAGCAGAGGAGGGAACACCGGGGAGCTGTTTTTT.

There are a few counts of this clonotype. The chain links TRBV7-2 to TRBJ2-7; 10 nucleotides agree with TRBD2. The CDR3 is 15 amino acids. V was clipped by 2 bases and J by 3 bases; unmatched bases: 4. Germline V CDR1 and CDR2: SGHTA, FQGNSA. This CDR3 is CASSLLAGDGYEQYF. The CDR3 DNA reads as TGTGCCAGCAGCTTACTAGCGGGAGATGGCTACGAGCAGTACTTC.

This clonotype has just a few counts. J is TRBJ2-7 and V is TRBV3-1; perhaps TRBD1 as D (5 bases). V dropped 4 bases and J dropped 5 bases, with 15 bases sitting between them. CDR3 length: 14 amino acids. Germline CDR1 reads LGHDT; CDR2 reads YNNKEL (reference sequence). This CDR3 is CASSRQGVGHEQYF. For the CDR3, the DNA is TGTGCCAGCAGCCGACAAGGGGTAGGCCACGAGCAGTACTTC.

This clonotype showed up just a few times. CDR3 loop: CASSKTMTDSYEQYF. Here the CDR3 DNA reads TGTGCCAGCAGCAAAACCATGACAGACTCCTACGAGCAGTACTTC. The J gene is TRBJ2-7, the V gene TRBV12-3 or TRBV12-4; D may be TRBD1 (5 bases). V lost 6 bases, J lost 0 bases, and 15 bases lay in between. This CDR3 contains 15 residues.

There are a few counts of this clonotype. V gene TRBV3-1 combines with J gene TRBJ2-3; a weak D match, TRBD2 (5 bases). The CDR3 length is 16 residues. Germline V gives CDR1 LGHDT, CDR2 YNNKEL (reference sequence). The ends were cut back, 4 bases at V and 6 bases at J, with 20 bases in the middle. CDR3 protein: CASSPRASATRDTQYF. CDR3 in DNA: TGTGCCAGCAGCCCGCGGGCCAGCGCCACAAGGGATACGCAGTATTTT.

The CDR3 nucleotides read TGCGCCAGCAGCTTGGGACAGGGAAGGGGGCTGGAGACCCAGTACTTC. The encoded protein is CASSLGQGRGLETQYF. The chain has TRBV5-1 and TRBJ2-5; 7 positions agree with TRBD1. The J segment lost 5 bases and the V segment lost 0 bases, leaving 10 bases of the junction unmatched. CDR1 and CDR2 (germline): SGHRS, YFSETQ. CDR3 length: 16 residues.

This clonotype was seen a handful of times. V and J are TRBV5-5 and TRBJ1-2; the D gene is possibly TRBD1 (6 bases). The CDR3 is 15 residues long. The V end was cut by 3 bases, the J end by 2 bases, with 14 bases between. From germline, CDR1 is SGHKS and CDR2 YYEKEE (reference sequence). The CDR3, as DNA: TGTGCCAGCAGCTCTTACAGGGAGGCAAACTATGGCTACACCTTC. Amino acids: CASSSYREANYGYTF. Looking up the rest from reference TRBV5-5 and TRBJ1-2 gives the full variable domain: DAGVTQSPTHLIKTRGQQVTLRCSPISGHKSVSWYQQVLGQGPQFIFQYYEKEERGRGNFPDRFSARQFPNYSSELNVNALLLGDSALYLCASSSYREANYGYTFGSGTRLTVV.

In this sample, this clonotype turned up a few times. The chain carries TRBV28 and TRBJ2-7; D may be TRBD1 or TRBD2 (5 bases each). The germline V gene has CDR1 MDHEN and CDR2 SYDVKM. V was clipped by 4 bases and J by 2 bases, with 12 bases between them. CDR3 length equals 14 residues. CDR3 sequence reads: CASSWRTGPYEQYF. CDR3 bases: TGTGCCAGCAGTTGGAGGACGGGACCCTACGAGCAGTACTTC.

J is TRBJ2-1 and V is TRBV7-9; maybe TRBD1 (6 bases). The CDR3 is made up of 15 amino acids. V dropped 4 bases and J dropped 1 base, with 11 bases sitting between them. CDR1 is SEHNR and CDR2 is FQNEAQ in the germline V gene (reference sequence). CDR3 bases: TGTGCCAGCAGCTGGGGGCAGCCTTCCTACAATGAGCAGTTCTTC. Translating it yields CASSWGQPSYNEQFF. Full variable domain (rest looked up from reference TRBV7-9 and TRBJ2-1): DTGVSQNPRHKITKRGQNVTFRCDPISEHNRLYWYRQTLGQGPEFLTYFQNEAQLEKSRLLSDRFSAERPKGSFSTLEIQRTEQGDSAMYLCASSWGQPSYNEQFFGPGTRLTVL.

This clonotype has ten or more counts. The chain has TRBV5-1 and TRBJ2-7; 13 nucleotides agree with TRBD2. The CDR3 extends over 16 amino acids. Losses at the gene ends were 0 bases for V and 4 bases for J; bases not matched to a gene: 4. Germline CDR1 and CDR2: SGHRS and YFSETQ. DNA of the CDR3: TGCGCCAGCAGCTTGGATCGGACTAGCGGGAGTTACGAGCAGTACTTC. Its protein product is CASSLDRTSGSYEQYF. The complete variable domain, with remaining parts taken from reference TRBV5-1 and TRBJ2-7, reads KAGVTQTPRYLIKTRGQQVTLSCSPISGHRSVSWYQQTPGQGLQFLFEYFSETQRNKGNFPGRFSGRQFSNSRSEMNVSTLELGDSALYLCASSLDRTSGSYEQYFGPGTRLTVT.

This clonotype was seen once. This chain uses TRBV6-1 with TRBJ1-2, with D tentatively TRBD1 (6 bases). Trimming pared 7 bases from V and 3 bases from J, leaving 12 bases between. The CDR3 is 13 amino acids. The germline CDR1 and CDR2 sequences are MNHNS and SASEGT. The CDR3 DNA reads TGTGCCAGCAACTCACAGGGTTACTATGGCTACACCTTC. Protein sequence: CASNSQGYYGYTF.

This clonotype turned up a few times. The V and J genes are TRBV5-1 and TRBJ2-7; 10 bases line up with TRBD2. Trimming at V came to 5 bases and at J to 3 bases, leaving 8 bases not matched to a gene. The CDR3 has 15 residues. Germline CDR1 reads SGHRS; CDR2 reads YFSETQ. CDR3 protein: CASSPGTSAIYEQYF. CDR3 in DNA: TGCGCCAGCAGTCCGGGGACTAGCGCAATCTACGAGCAGTACTTC.

The chain carries TRBV28 and TRBJ2-1; D not certain. The V end was cut by 2 bases, the J end by 4 bases, with 9 bases between. CDR1 and CDR2 from the germline V gene are MDHEN and SYDVKM. The CDR3 is made up of 14 amino acids. This CDR3 reads CASSLPKKYNEQFF. In DNA form, the CDR3 reads TGTGCCAGCAGTTTACCGAAAAAATACAATGAGCAGTTCTTC.

The chain joins TRBV12-3 or TRBV12-4 to TRBJ2-1; D is possibly TRBD1 (6 bases). Trimming removed 4 bases from V and 1 base from J, with 11 bases in between. This CDR3 spans 15 amino acids. The DNA of the CDR3 is TGTGCCAGCAGTTCCGGGACAAAGTCCTACAATGAGCAGTTCTTC. Translating it yields CASSSGTKSYNEQFF.

This clonotype was detected only a few times. The chain uses TRBV9 and TRBJ2-7; D gene ambiguous. Germline V gene sequence: CDR1 SGDLS, CDR2 YYNGEE. The CDR3 contains 14 residues. The V end was cut by 3 bases, the J end by 1 base, with 11 bases between. This chain's CDR3 is CASSADLASYEQYF. Here the CDR3 DNA reads TGTGCCAGCAGCGCCGACCTCGCATCCTACGAGCAGTACTTC.

This clonotype was counted a few times. The rearrangement joins TRBV12-3 or TRBV12-4 to TRBJ2-5, with 10 bases fitting TRBD1. After removal of 5 bases from V and 4 bases from J, the junction contained 4 bases not matched to a gene. The CDR3 extends over 14 amino acids. CDR3 region: CASSRTGGSETQYF. The CDR3 region has the DNA TGTGCCAGCAGTCGGACAGGGGGTTCAGAGACCCAGTACTTC.

This clonotype has a handful of counts. J is TRBJ2-2 and V is TRBV15; TRBD1 might be the D (5 bases). Trimming pared 8 bases from V and 6 bases from J, leaving 10 bases between. Germline V gives CDR1 LNHNV, CDR2 YYDKDF (reference sequence). This CDR3 has 12 amino acids. CDR3 loop: CATVRGPGELFF. The DNA of the CDR3 is TGTGCCACCGTAAGGGGCCCCGGGGAGCTGTTTTTT.

This clonotype was observed a handful of times. With a much larger clone just one base away, this may be a read error. J is TRBJ2-7 and V is TRBV6-6; the D gene is possibly TRBD1 (5 bases). This CDR3 has 13 amino acids. Trimming left V 4 bases short and J 3 bases short, with 10 bases between. Germline values: CDR1 MNHNY, CDR2 SVGAGI (reference sequence). The CDR3 protein is CASSFDSLYEQYF. The DNA for the CDR3 is TGTGCCAGCAGTTTCGACAGCCTCTACGAGCAGTACTTC.

The rearrangement links TRBV5-1 to TRBJ2-1, with D possibly being TRBD1 or TRBD2 (7 bases each). The CDR3 is 16 residues long. V lost 4 bases, J lost 2 bases, and 16 bases lay in between. Germline V gene lookup returns CDR1 SGHRS and CDR2 YFSETQ. The CDR3 loop is CASSRGGQKTYNEQFF. For the CDR3, the DNA is TGCGCCAGCAGCCGCGGGGGACAGAAAACCTACAATGAGCAGTTCTTC.

This chain links TRBV12-3 or TRBV12-4 with TRBJ2-1; maybe TRBD2 (5 bases). The CDR3 has 15 amino acids. V was clipped by 1 base and J by 7 bases, with 14 bases between them. The CDR3 sequence: CASSLDSTGMNEQFF. The CDR3 nucleotides read TGTGCCAGCAGTTTAGACTCTACCGGGATGAATGAGCAGTTCTTC.

This clonotype was found many times. This rearrangement joins TRBV15 to TRBJ2-1; TRBD2 might be the D (5 bases). CDR1 and CDR2 (germline): LNHNV, YYDKDF (reference sequence). CDR3 length: 16 residues. V was shortened by 1 base and J by 8 bases, with 18 bases between the two germline ends. The CDR3 region has the DNA TGTGCCACCAGCAGAGTTAACAGCGGAGCTGGGGATGAGCAGTTCTTC. Translating gives CATSRVNSGAGDEQFF.